This TCR beta chain originates from a study of shared clonotypes between healthy human individuals. At deep level, the assay was performed. Across several immunoSEQ plates, the genomic DNA of each subset was split evenly. It was 150 to 250 ng DNA, 30,000 or so T cell genomes, that sorted-subset replicate PCRs used. How the authors handled the data: In the immunoSEQ data, sequences were junction-only and lacked quality scores, so filtering differed. TCRdb's table, derived via immunoSEQ multiplex PCR, lists solely in-frame clones and lacks some. D and trimming come from the DNA, and the V and J calls and clone size come from that table. The data contain about 660,000 clones, over 65% of them seen just once; the ten biggest clones take up 1.5% to 2%. In germline, CDR1 is MNHNY, CDR2 SVGAGI (reference sequence). The CDR3 is 16 amino acids. Trimming left V 5 bases short and J 2 bases short, with 18 bases between.

The genes are TRBV6-6 and TRBJ2-5; possible D gene TRBD1, 5 bases. What was sequenced was memory CD4+ T cells sorted from blood. Described subset: CD45RA-negative fraction. This receptor was obtained from a woman in her 30s in good health. The CDR3 protein is CASSSTWGPGQETQYF. The CDR3 region has the DNA TGTGCCAGCAGTAGTACCTGGGGCCCAGGGCAAGAGACCCAGTACTTC.